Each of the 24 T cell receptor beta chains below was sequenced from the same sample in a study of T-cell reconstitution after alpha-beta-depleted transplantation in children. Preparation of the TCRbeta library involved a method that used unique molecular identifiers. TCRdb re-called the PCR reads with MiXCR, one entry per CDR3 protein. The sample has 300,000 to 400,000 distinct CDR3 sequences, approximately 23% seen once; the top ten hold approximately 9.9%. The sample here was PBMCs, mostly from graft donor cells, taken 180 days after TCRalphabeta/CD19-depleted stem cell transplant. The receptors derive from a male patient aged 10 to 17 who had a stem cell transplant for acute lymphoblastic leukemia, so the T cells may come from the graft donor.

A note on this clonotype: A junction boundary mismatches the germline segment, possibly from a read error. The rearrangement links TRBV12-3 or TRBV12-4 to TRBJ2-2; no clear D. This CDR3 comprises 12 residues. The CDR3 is CASPDTRRGCLF. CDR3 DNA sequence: TGTGCCAGCCCCGACACCCGGAGAGGCTGTCTTTTT.

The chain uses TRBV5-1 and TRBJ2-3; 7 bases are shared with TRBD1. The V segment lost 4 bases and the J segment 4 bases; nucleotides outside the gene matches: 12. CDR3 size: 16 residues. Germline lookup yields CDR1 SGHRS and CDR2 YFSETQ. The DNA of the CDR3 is TGCGCCAGCAGCCTCCGACAGGGTGGCCGATCAGATACGCAGTATTTT. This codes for CASSLRQGGRSDTQYF.

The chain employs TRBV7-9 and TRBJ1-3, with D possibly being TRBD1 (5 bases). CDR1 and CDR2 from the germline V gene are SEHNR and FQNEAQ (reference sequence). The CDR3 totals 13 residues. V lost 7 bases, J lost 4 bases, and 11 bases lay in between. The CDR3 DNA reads TGTGCCAGCACTCCAGGGATGGGAAACACCATATATTTT. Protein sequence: CASTPGMGNTIYF.

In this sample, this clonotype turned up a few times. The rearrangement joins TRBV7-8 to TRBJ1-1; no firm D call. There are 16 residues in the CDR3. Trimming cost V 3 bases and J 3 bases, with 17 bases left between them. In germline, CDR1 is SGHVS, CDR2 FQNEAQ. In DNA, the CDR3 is TGTGCCAGCAGCTTGCAAGCTAGGAGGCTTGACACTGAAGCTTTCTTT. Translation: CASSLQARRLDTEAFF. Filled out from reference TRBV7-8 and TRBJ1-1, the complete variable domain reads GAGVSQSPRYKVAKRGQDVALRCDPISGHVSLFWYQQALGQGPEFLTYFQNEAQLDKSGLPSDRFFAERPEGSVSTLKIQRTQQEDSAVYLCASSLQARRLDTEAFFGQGTRLTVV.

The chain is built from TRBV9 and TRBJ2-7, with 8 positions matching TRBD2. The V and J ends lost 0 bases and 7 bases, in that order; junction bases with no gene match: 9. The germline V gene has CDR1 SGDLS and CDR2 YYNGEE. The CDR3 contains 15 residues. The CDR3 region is CASSVVPGGLGEQYF. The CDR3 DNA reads TGTGCCAGCAGCGTAGTTCCGGGAGGGCTTGGGGAGCAGTACTTC.

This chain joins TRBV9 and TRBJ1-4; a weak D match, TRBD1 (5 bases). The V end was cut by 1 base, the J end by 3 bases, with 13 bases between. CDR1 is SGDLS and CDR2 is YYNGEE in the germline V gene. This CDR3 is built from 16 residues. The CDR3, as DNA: TGTGCCAGCAGCGTAAGCCCCAGGGACGCTAATGAAAAACTGTTTTTT. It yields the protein CASSVSPRDANEKLFF. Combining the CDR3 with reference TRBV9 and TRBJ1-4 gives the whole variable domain DSGVTQTPKHLITATGQRVTLRCSPRSGDLSVYWYQQSLDQGLQFLIQYYNGEERAKGNILERFSAQQFPDLHSELNLSSLELGDSALYFCASSVSPRDANEKLFFGSGTQLSVL.

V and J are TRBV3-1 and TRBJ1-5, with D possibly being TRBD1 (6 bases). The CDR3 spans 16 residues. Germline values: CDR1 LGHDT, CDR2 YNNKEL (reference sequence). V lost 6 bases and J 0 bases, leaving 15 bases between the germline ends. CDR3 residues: CASRPRQDLSNQPQHF. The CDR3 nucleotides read TGTGCCAGCAGACCCCGACAGGACCTTAGCAATCAGCCCCAGCATTTT.

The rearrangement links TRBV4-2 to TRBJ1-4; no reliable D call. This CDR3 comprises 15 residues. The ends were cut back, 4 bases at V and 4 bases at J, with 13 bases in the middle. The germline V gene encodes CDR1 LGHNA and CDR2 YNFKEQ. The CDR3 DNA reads TGTGCCAGCAGCCTATCAGGCAGCCTTAATGAAAAACTGTTTTTT. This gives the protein CASSLSGSLNEKLFF.

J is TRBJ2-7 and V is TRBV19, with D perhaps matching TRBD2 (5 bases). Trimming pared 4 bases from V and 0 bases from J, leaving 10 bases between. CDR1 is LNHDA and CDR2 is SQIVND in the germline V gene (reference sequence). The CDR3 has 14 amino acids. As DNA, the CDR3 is TGTGCCAGTAGTAGTCGTCGGGGCTCCTACGAGCAGTACTTC. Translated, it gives CASSSRRGSYEQYF.

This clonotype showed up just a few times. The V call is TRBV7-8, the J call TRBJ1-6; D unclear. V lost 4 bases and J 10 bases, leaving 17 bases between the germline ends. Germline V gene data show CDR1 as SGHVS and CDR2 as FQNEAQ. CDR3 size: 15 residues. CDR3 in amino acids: CASSSPGRARSPLHF. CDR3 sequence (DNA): TGTGCCAGCAGCTCACCGGGCCGGGCGCGGTCACCCCTCCACTTT.

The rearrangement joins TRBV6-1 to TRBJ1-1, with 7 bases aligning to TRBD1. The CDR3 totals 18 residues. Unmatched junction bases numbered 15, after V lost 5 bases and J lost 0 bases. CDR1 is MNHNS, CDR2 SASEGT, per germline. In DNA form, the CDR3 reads TGTGCCAGCAGTAGCCGGACAGGCGGCCTTTTCATGAACACTGAAGCTTTCTTT. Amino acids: CASSSRTGGLFMNTEAFF.

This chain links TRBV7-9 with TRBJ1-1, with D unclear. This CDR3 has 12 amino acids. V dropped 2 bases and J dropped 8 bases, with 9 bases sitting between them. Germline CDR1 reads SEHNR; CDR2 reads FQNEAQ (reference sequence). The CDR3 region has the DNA TGTGCCAGCAGCTTAACGCTCCGGGAAGCTTTCTTT. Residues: CASSLTLREAFF.

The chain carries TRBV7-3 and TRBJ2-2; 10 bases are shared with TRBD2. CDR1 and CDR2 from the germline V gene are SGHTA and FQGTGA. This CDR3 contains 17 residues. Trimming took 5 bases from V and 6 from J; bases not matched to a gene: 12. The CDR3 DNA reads TGTGCCAGCAGCGCCTCCCCCAGCGGGAGGGTCCCCGGGGAGCTGTTTTTT. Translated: CASSASPSGRVPGELFF.

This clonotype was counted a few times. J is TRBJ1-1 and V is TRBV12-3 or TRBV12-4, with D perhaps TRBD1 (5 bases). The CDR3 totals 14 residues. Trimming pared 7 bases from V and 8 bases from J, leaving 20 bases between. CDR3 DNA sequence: TGTGCCAGCACCTTAGGACTACCCGGGACGGAAGCTTTCTTT. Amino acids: CASTLGLPGTEAFF.

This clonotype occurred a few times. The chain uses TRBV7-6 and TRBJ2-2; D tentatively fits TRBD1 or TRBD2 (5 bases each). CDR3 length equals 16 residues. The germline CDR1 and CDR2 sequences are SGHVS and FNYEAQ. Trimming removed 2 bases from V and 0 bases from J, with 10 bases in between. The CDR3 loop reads CASSLFPGPNTGELFF. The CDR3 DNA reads TGTGCCAGCAGCTTATTTCCGGGGCCGAACACCGGGGAGCTGTTTTTT.

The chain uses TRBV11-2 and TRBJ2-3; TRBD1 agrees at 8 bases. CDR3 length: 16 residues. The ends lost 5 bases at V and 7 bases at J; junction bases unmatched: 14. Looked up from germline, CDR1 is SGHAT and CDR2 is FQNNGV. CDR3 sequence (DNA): TGTGCCAGCAGCAACCTTAAGGGGACAGGCACTAATACGCAGTATTTT. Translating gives CASSNLKGTGTNTQYF.

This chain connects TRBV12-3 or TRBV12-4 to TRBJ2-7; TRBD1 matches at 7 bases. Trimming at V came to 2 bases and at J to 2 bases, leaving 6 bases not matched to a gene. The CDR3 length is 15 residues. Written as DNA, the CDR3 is TGTGCCAGCAGTTTAAGGACAGGTGGGGCCTACGAGCAGTACTTC. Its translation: CASSLRTGGAYEQYF.

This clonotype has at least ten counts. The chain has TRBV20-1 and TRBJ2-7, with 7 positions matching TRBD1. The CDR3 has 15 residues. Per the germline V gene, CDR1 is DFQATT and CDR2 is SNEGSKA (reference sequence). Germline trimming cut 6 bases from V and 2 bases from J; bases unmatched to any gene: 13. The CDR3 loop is CSARGSGLRTYEQYF. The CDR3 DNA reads TGCAGTGCCAGGGGGTCAGGATTGAGAACCTACGAGCAGTACTTC.

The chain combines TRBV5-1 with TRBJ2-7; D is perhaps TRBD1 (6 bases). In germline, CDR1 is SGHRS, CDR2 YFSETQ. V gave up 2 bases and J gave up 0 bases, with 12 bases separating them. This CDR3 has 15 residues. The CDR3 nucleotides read TGCGCCAGCAGCTTTCTAGGGGGAAGCTCCTACGAGCAGTACTTC. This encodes CASSFLGGSSYEQYF.

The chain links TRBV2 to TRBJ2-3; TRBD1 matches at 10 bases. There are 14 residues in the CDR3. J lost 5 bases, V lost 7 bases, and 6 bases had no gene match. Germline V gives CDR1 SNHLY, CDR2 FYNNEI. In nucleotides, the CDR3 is TGTGCCAGCAAATGGGACAGGGGAGGAGATACGCAGTATTTT. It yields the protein CASKWDRGGDTQYF.

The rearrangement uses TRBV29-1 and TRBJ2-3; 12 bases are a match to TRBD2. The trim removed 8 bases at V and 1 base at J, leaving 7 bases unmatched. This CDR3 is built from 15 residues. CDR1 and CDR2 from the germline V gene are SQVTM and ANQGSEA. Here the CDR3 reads CSSRTSGIGTDTQYF. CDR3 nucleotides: TGCAGCTCACGGACTAGCGGGATTGGCACAGATACGCAGTATTTT.

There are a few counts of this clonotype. The CDR3 is CASSLYSPPYEQYF. CDR3 DNA sequence: TGCGCCAGCAGCTTGTACAGTCCACCCTACGAGCAGTACTTC. V gene TRBV5-1 combines with J gene TRBJ2-7; D call uncertain. V was cut by 1 base and J by 2 bases, with 10 bases left in between. Germline loops: CDR1 SGHRS, CDR2 YFSETQ. CDR3 length: 14 amino acids.

CDR3 DNA sequence: TGTGCCAGCAGCCCCTCCGGGGCGGGAGCCCTTGGCAATGAGCAGTTCTTC. Protein product: CASSPSGAGALGNEQFF. The chain joins TRBV7-3 to TRBJ2-1; 7 bases are shared with TRBD2. This CDR3 region has 17 residues. CDR1 is SGHTA and CDR2 is FQGTGA in the germline V gene. The V gene end was trimmed by 5 bases and the J gene end by 6 bases; junction bases not matched to a gene: 16.

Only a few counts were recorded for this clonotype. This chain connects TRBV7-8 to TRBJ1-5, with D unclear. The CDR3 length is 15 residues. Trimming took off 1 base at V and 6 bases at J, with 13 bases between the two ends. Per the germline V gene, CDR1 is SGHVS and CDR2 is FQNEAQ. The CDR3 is CASSLGRGKAQPQHF. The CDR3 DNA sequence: TGTGCCAGCAGCTTAGGTCGAGGGAAAGCTCAGCCCCAGCATTTT.